This paragraph covers one TCR beta chain sequence. Produced via immunoSEQ multiplex PCR; TCRdb's table is partial and in-frame only. The sample yields 220,000 or so clones, approximately 90% seen once. CDR1 and CDR2 (germline): SGDLS, YYNGEE. This CDR3 contains 16 residues. V lost 0 bases and J lost 2, with 13 bases in between. These data come from a study of cytomegalovirus exposure and HLA in healthy donors. Sequenced sample: PBMCs. The chain employs TRBV9 and TRBJ2-3; perhaps TRBD1 as D (6 bases). This sequence originates from a young woman in good health and CMV-seronegative. The CDR3 sequence is CASSVGTGYYTDTQYF. CDR3 in DNA: TGTGCCAGCAGCGTAGGAACAGGGTATTACACAGATACGCAGTATTTT.